The clone carrying this TCR beta chain was counted a few times. This entry is derived from a study of beta chain features in type 1 diabetes. Germline CDR1 reads SGHTA; CDR2 reads FQGNSA. There are 15 residues in the CDR3. The germline V and J ends were trimmed by 7 bases and 6 bases, with 22 bases remaining between them. Expressed TCRB transcripts were sequenced after all isolated RNA was converted to cDNA. Assay: immunoSEQ multiplex PCR; the TCRdb copy retains only in-frame clones and omits some. The sample holds 850,000 to 900,000 clones, roughly 17% seen once. The source of this sequence is a woman between 18 and 30 years old in good health. The specimen sequenced was naive CD4+ T cells from blood. This sequence joins TRBV7-2 and TRBJ2-7; perhaps TRBD2 as D (6 bases). In DNA form, the CDR3 reads TGTGCCAGCACCCTAGGGAGGTCCATTAACGGCGAGCAGTACTTC. It codes for CASTLGRSINGEQYF.